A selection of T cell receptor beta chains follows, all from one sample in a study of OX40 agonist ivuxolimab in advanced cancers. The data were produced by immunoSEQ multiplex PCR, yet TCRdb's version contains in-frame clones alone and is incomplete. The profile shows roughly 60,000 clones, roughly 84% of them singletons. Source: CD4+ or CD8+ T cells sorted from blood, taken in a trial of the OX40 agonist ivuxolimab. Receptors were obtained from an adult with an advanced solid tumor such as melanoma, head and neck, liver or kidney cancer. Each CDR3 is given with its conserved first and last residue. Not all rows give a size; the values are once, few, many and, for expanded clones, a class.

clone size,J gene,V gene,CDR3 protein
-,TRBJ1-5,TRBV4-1,CASSQENRAYQPQHF
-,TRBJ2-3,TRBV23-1,CARIRSCSTDTQYF
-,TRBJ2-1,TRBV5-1,CASWDVFDNEQFF
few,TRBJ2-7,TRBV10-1,CASSERARLEQYF
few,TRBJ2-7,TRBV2,CAGSGGISYEQYF
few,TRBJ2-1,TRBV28,CASSYQPGGSYNEQFF
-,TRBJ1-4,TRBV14,CASSRQDSPYNEKLFF
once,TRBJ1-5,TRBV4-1,CASSQADRGNQPQHF
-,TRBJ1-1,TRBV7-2,CASSFGLVTENSMNTEAFF
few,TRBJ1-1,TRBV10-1,CASSADISTEAFF
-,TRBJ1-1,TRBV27,CASSPGLGAEAFF
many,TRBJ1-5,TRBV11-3,CASSSTGQAYNQPQHF
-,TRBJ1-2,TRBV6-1,CASSGPTTGVYDGYGYTF
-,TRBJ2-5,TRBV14,CASSRWGQQETQYF
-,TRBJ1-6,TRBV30,CAWSEGRVDSPLHF
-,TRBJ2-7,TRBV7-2,CASSLERARHEQYF
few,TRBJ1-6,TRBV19,CASSGGRTYNSPLHF
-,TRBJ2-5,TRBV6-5,CASRWILTPGTQYF
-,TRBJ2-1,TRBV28,CASSAGGDGNEQFF
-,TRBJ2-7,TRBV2,CASSEFPGEQYF
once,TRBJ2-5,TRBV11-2,CASSQGETQYF
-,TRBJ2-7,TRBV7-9,CASSLVGTGKDEQYF
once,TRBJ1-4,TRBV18,CASSDGLTSTNEKLFF
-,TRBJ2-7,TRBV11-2,CASSLDFNGPHEQYF
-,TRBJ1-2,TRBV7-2,CASSPREENYGYTF
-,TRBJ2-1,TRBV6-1,CASKRTDSDEQFF
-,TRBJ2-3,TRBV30,CACLGLVTQYF
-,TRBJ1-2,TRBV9,CASSGGDRGTGYTF
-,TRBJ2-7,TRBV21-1,CASSKVVDYEQYF
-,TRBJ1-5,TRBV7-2,CASSLGQGVGQPQHF
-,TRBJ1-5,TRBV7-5,CARSLWGPPCDSNQPQHF
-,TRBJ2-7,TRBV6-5,CASSSNRESDEQYF
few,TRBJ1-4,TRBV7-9,CASSSYDGSNEKLFF
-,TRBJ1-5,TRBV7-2,CASSVQGDSNQPQHF
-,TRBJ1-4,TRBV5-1,CASSVGTSTNEKLFF
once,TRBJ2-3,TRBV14,CASSQGRVTDTQYF
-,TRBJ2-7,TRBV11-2,CASSWGPGTSYLEQYF
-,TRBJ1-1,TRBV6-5,CASSYSGGRMNTEAFF
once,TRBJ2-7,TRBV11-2,CASSLGLEQYF
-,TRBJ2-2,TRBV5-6,CASSLGRNTGELFF
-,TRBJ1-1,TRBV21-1,CASSKEVRGRGTEAFF
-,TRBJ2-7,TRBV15,CATSRGGVTYEQYF
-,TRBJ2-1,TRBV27,CASSPRRSSGVYNEQFF
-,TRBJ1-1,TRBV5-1,CASSLGRTGTTEAFF
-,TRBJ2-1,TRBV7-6,CASSTWDLSYNEQFF
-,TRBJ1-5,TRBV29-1,CSAAGGNNQPQHF
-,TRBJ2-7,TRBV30,CAWGLGGRTYEQYF
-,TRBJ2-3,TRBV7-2,CASSSRGRGTDTQYF
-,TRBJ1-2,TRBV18,CASSPDRNYGYTF
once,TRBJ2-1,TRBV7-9,CASSFMGYDEQFF
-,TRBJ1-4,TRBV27,CASRTGVNEKLFF